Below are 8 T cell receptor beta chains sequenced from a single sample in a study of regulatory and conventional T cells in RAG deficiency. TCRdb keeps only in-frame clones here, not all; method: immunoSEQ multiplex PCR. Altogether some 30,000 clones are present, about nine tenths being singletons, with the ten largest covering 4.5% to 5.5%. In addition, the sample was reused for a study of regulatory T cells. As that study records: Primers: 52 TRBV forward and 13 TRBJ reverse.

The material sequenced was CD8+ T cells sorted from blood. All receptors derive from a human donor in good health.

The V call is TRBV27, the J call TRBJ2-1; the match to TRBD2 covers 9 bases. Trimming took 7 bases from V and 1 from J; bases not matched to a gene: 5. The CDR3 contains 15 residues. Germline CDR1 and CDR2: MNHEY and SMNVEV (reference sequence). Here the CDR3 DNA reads TGTGCCAGCACCCCCCTAGCGGGGTCCTACAATGAGCAGTTCTTC. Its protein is CASTPLAGSYNEQFF.

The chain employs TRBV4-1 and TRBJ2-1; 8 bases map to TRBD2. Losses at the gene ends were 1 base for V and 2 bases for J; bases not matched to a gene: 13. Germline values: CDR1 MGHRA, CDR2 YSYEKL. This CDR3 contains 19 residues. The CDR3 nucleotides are TGCGCCAGCAGCCAAGGGTCCCCTCGGGCGGGAGGACCCTACAATGAGCAGTTCTTC. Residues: CASSQGSPRAGGPYNEQFF.

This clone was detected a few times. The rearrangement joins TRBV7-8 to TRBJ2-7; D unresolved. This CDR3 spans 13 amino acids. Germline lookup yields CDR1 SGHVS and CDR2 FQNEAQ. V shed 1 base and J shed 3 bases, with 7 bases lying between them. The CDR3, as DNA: TGTGCCAGCAGCTTAGACAGTTTCTACGAGCAGTACTTC. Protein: CASSLDSFYEQYF. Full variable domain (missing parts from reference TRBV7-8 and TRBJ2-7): GAGVSQSPRYKVAKRGQDVALRCDPISGHVSLFWYQQALGQGPEFLTYFQNEAQLDKSGLPSDRFFAERPEGSVSTLKIQRTQQEDSAVYLCASSLDSFYEQYFGPGTRLTVT.

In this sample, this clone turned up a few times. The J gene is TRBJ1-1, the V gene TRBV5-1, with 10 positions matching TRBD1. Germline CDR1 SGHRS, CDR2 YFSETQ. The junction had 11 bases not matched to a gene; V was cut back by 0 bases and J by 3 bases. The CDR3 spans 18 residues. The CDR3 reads CASSLGGQGSGVYTEAFF. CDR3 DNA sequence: TGCGCCAGCAGCTTGGGGGGACAGGGGTCCGGGGTATACACTGAAGCTTTCTTT.

CDR3 sequence reads: CASSVTSGGTYEQYF. In DNA form, the CDR3 reads TGTGCCAGCAGTGTCACTAGCGGGGGGACCTACGAGCAGTACTTC. The chain employs TRBV27 and TRBJ2-7; 12 positions agree with TRBD2. The germline gives CDR1 MNHEY, CDR2 SMNVEV (reference sequence). V dropped 5 bases and J dropped 2; count of bases not matched to a gene: 4. CDR3 length: 15 residues.

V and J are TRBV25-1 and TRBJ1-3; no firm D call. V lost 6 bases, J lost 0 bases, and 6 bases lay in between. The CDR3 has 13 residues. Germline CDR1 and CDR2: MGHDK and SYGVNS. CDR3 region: CASRTDSGNTIYF. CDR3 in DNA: TGTGCCAGCAGGACGGACTCTGGAAACACCATATATTTT.

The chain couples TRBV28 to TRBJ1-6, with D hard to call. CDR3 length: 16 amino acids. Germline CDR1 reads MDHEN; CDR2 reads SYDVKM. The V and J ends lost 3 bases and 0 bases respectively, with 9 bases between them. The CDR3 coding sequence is TGTGCCAGCAGTTTTAGCGAGAGCTCCTATAATTCACCCCTCCACTTT. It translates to CASSFSESSYNSPLHF.

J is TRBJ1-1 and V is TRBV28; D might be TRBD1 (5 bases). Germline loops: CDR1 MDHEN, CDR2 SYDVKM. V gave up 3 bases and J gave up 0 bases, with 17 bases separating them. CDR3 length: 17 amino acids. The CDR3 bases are TGTGCCAGCAGTTTTCTACCGGGACCGACGATGAACACTGAAGCTTTCTTT. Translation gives CASSFLPGPTMNTEAFF.